This T cell receptor (beta chain) is from a study of T cell changes during pregnancy in multiple sclerosis. TCRdb's table, derived via immunoSEQ multiplex PCR, lists solely in-frame clones and lacks some. The data show about 51,000 clones, under 95% seen once. This CDR3 has 13 amino acids. CDR1 and CDR2 from the germline V gene are MNHNS and SASEGT. Trimming took 9 bases from V and 3 from J; bases not matched to a gene: 5. The receptor was isolated from a female donor with multiple sclerosis, enrolled in a pregnancy study. The material was CD4+ T cells from peripheral blood mononuclear cells, obtained in the second trimester of pregnancy. The genes are TRBV6-1 and TRBJ1-3, with 7 nucleotides matching TRBD1. The CDR3 here is CASQQGSGNTIYF. The CDR3 region has the DNA TGTGCCAGTCAACAGGGGAGTGGAAACACCATATATTTT.